These 13 T cell receptor beta chains came from one sample sequenced in a study of shared clonotypes between healthy human individuals. Assay: immunoSEQ multiplex PCR; the TCRdb copy retains only in-frame clones and omits some. The repertoire holds over a million clones, with approximately 78% as singletons. The sample comprised memory CD4+ T cells from PBMCs. The subset denotes: CD45RA-negative fraction. The receptors originated from a man between 18 and 35 years old in good health. Some clones in this sample may be carry-over from other donors' samples.

This clone was observed a handful of times. In the same sample, other DNA sequences code for this CDR3. The chain is built from TRBV2 and TRBJ2-5; 12 bases agree with TRBD2. V gave up 4 bases and J gave up 2 bases; unmatched junction bases: 2. The CDR3 runs 15 residues. The germline gives CDR1 SNHLY, CDR2 FYNNEI. CDR3 sequence (DNA): TGTGCCAGCAGTGGGACTAGCGGGACACAAGAGACCCAGTACTTC. It is translated as CASSGTSGTQETQYF.

The genes are TRBV27 and TRBJ1-4, with D possibly matching TRBD1 (6 bases). Germline CDR1 is MNHEY and CDR2 is SMNVEV (reference sequence). Trimming stripped 8 bases from V and 7 bases from J, with 17 bases between. This CDR3 has 14 amino acids. The CDR3 DNA reads TGTGCCAGCGGAGGGGGGGGCGCTGGTGAAAAACTGTTTTTT. Residues: CASGGGGAGEKLFF.

This chain links TRBV19 with TRBJ1-5; D is unclear. Germline V gene sequence: CDR1 LNHDA, CDR2 SQIVND (reference sequence). This CDR3 has 15 amino acids. Trimming left V 3 bases short and J 4 bases short, with 13 bases between. CDR3 bases: TGTGCCAGTAGTATCGGGAGACCGACTAATCAGCCCCAGCATTTT. Encoded protein: CASSIGRPTNQPQHF.

The CDR3 spells CASKKTQGVKPQHF. CDR3 coding DNA: TGTGCCAGCAAAAAAACGCAGGGGGTGAAGCCCCAGCATTTT. This chain links TRBV28 with TRBJ1-5, with 7 bases matching TRBD1. Germline assignment: CDR1 MDHEN and CDR2 SYDVKM. The V and J ends lost 7 bases and 8 bases, in that order; junction bases with no gene match: 11. The CDR3 is 14 residues long.

V is TRBV7-7 and J is TRBJ2-3; 12 bases align to TRBD2. This CDR3 has 16 residues. Per the germline V gene, CDR1 is SSHAT and CDR2 is FNYEAQ (reference sequence). V trimming: 5 bases; J trimming: 6 bases; junction bases outside the gene matches: 9. CDR3 protein: CASSPLAGGPTDTQYF. The DNA for the CDR3 is TGTGCCAGCAGCCCTCTAGCGGGAGGGCCGACGGATACGCAGTATTTT.

J is TRBJ1-2 and V is TRBV2; 7 bases are a match to TRBD1. The germline V gene has CDR1 SNHLY and CDR2 FYNNEI. The CDR3 loop spans 13 amino acids. Trimming cost V 6 bases and J 8 bases; bases outside gene matches: 9. The DNA of the CDR3 is TGTGCCAGCAGCCAGACAGGGTCGGGCGGCTACACCTTC. Protein: CASSQTGSGGYTF.

The genes are TRBV5-1 and TRBJ1-5; D possibly corresponds to TRBD1 (6 bases). This CDR3 spans 15 amino acids. V was shortened by 0 bases and J by 2 bases, with 9 bases between the two germline ends. CDR1 SGHRS and CDR2 YFSETQ come from the germline V gene. The DNA for the CDR3 is TGCGCCAGCAGCTTGGACTCAGGGGGCAATCAGCCCCAGCATTTT. Protein: CASSLDSGGNQPQHF.

The chain joins TRBV6-5 to TRBJ1-2; no clear D gene. The CDR3 contains 15 residues. V gave up 0 bases and J gave up 3 bases, with 11 bases separating them. In germline, CDR1 is MNHEY, CDR2 SVGAGI. Here the CDR3 DNA reads TGTGCCAGCAGTTACTCTGGGGTTGCGTACTATGGCTACACCTTC. Amino acids: CASSYSGVAYYGYTF.

This clone has a handful of counts. The chain couples TRBV29-1 to TRBJ2-7; 7 nucleotides align to TRBD1. Germline CDR1 reads SQVTM; CDR2 reads ANQGSEA. This CDR3 region has 12 residues. Trimming at V came to 3 bases and at J to 6 bases, leaving 5 bases not matched to a gene. The CDR3 nucleotides read TGCAGCGTTGAGTCAACAGGGGTCGAGCAGTACTTC. Amino acid sequence: CSVESTGVEQYF.

J is TRBJ2-1 and V is TRBV10-3; weak D call: TRBD2 (5 bases). V lost 0 bases to trimming and J lost 7 bases, with 13 bases between them. This CDR3 spans 15 amino acids. Germline-derived CDR1 and CDR2 are ENHRY and SYGVKD. CDR3 region: CAISESPREYNEQFF. The CDR3 DNA reads TGTGCCATCAGTGAGTCGCCGAGGGAGTATAATGAGCAGTTCTTC.

In its sample, this clone was seen once. The chain couples TRBV15 to TRBJ2-5; D ambiguous. V lost 1 base and J lost 7, with 7 bases in between. Germline V gene data show CDR1 as LNHNV and CDR2 as YYDKDF (reference sequence). CDR3 length equals 12 residues. The CDR3 is CATSRALGTQYF. The CDR3 nucleotides read TGTGCCACCAGCAGAGCACTGGGGACCCAGTACTTC.

V usage is TRBV2 and J usage is TRBJ2-3; no firm D call. Germline values: CDR1 SNHLY, CDR2 FYNNEI. Trimming shortened V by 4 bases and J by 6 bases, and 8 bases separated the two germline ends. The CDR3 spans 12 residues. As DNA, the CDR3 is TGTGCCAGCAGTGTAGACTGGGATACGCAGTATTTT. Protein sequence: CASSVDWDTQYF.

As to this clone: The sample has other DNA sequences that encode this CDR3 too. The chain combines TRBV19 with TRBJ1-5; D remains ambiguous. The CDR3 consists of 14 residues. The V and J ends lost 3 bases and 0 bases respectively, with 6 bases between them. The germline CDR1 and CDR2 sequences are LNHDA and SQIVND (reference sequence). For the CDR3, the DNA is TGTGCCAGTAGTATTGGCGCTAGCAATCAGCCCCAGCATTTT. Its translation is CASSIGASNQPQHF.